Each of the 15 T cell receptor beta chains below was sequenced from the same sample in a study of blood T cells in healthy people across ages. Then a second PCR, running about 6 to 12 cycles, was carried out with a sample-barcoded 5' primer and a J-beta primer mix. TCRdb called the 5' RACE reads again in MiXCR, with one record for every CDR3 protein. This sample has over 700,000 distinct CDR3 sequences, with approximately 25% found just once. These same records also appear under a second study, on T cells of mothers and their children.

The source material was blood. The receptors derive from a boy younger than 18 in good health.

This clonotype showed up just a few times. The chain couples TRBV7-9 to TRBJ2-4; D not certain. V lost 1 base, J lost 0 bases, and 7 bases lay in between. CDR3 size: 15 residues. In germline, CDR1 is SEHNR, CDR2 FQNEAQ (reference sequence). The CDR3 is CASSLGPLAKNIQYF. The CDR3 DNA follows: TGTGCCAGCAGCTTAGGACCGCTAGCCAAAAACATTCAGTACTTC.

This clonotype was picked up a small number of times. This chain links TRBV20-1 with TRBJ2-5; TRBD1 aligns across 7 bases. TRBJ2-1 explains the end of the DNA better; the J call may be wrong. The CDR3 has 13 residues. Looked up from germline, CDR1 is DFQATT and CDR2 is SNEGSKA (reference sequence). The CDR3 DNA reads TGCAGTGCCAACGCACCGGACAGGACCGAGCAGTTCTTC. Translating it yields CSANAPDRTEQFF.

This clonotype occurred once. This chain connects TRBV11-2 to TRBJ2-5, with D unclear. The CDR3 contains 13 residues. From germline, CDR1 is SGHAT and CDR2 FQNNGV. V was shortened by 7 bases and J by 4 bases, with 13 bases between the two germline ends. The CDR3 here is CASTEPELETQYF. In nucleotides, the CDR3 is TGTGCCAGCACTGAGCCAGAATTAGAGACCCAGTACTTC. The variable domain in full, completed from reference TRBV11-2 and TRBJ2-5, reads EAGVAQSPRYKIIEKRQSVAFWCNPISGHATLYWYQQILGQGPKLLIQFQNNGVVDDSQLPKDRFSAERLKGVDSTLKIQPAKLEDSAVYLCASTEPELETQYFGPGTRLLVL.

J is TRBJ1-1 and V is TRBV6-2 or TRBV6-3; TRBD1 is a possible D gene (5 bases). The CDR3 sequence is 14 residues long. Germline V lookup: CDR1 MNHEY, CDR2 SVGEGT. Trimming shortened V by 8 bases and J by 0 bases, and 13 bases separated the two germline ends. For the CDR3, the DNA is TGTGCCAGCTGGCCAGGGACCATGAACACTGAAGCTTTCTTT. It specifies CASWPGTMNTEAFF.

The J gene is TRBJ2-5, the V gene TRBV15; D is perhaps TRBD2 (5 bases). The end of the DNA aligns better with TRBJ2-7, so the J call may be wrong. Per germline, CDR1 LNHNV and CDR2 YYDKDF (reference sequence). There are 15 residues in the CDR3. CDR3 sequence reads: CATSREPGTSYEQYF. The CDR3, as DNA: TGTGCCACCAGCAGAGAACCGGGAACCTCCTACGAGCAGTACTTC.

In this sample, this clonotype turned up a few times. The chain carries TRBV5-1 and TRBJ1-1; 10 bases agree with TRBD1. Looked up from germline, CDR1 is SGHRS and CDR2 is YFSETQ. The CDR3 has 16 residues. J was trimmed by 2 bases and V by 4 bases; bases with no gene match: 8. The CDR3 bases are TGCGCCAGCAGCCCCGGACAGGGGGAACCAAACACTGAAGCTTTCTTT. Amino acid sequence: CASSPGQGEPNTEAFF.

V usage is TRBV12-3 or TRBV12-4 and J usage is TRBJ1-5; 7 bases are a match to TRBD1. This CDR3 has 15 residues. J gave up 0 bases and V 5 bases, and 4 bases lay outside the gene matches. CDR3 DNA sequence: TGTGCCAGCAGTCAAGGGGGCCCTAGCAATCAGCCCCAGCATTTT. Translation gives CASSQGGPSNQPQHF.

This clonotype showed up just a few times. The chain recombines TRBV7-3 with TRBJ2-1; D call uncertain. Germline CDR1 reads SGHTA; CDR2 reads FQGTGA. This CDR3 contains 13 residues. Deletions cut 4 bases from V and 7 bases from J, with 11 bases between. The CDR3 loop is CASSSITGNEQFF. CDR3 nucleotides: TGTGCCAGCAGCTCCATTACCGGGAATGAGCAGTTCTTC.

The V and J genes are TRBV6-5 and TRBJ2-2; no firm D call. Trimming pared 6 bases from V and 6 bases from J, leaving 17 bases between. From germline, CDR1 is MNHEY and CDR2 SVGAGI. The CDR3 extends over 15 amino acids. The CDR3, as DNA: TGTGCCAGCAGCCGGATTACTAATTACCCCGGGGAGCTGTTTTTT. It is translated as CASSRITNYPGELFF.

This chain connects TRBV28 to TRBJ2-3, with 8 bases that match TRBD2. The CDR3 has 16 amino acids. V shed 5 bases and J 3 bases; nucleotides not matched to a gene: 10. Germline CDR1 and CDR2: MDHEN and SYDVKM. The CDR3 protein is CASSKRLPSGTDTQYF. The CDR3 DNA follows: TGTGCCAGCAGTAAACGGCTGCCTAGCGGGACAGATACGCAGTATTTT.

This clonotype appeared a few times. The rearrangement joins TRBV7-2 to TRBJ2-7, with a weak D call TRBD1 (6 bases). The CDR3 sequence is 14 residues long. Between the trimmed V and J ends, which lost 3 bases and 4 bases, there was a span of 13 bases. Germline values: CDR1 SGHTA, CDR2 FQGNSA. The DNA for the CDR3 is TGTGCCAGCAGCTTGGACAGCCCTGCATACGAGCAGTACTTC. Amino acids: CASSLDSPAYEQYF.

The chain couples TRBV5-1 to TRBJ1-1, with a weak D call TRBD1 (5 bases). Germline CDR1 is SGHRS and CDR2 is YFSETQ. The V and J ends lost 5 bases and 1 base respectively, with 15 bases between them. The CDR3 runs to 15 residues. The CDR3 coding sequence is TGCGCCAGCAGGACGTACGGGGGGGGGAACACTGAAGCTTTCTTT. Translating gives CASRTYGGGNTEAFF.

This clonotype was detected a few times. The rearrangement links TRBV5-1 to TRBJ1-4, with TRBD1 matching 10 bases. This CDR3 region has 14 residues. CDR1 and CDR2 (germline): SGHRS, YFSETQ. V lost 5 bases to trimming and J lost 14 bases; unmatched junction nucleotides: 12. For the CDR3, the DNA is TGCGCCAGCAGTCCCGGGACAGGGGCTCGGAGCCTGTTTTTT. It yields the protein CASSPGTGARSLFF.

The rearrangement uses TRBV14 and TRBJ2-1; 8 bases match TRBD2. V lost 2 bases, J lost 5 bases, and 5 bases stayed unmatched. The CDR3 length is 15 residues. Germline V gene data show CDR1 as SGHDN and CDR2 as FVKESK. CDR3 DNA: TGTGCCAGCAGCCAATTTTTTAGCGGGGACAATGAGCAGTTCTTC. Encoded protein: CASSQFFSGDNEQFF.

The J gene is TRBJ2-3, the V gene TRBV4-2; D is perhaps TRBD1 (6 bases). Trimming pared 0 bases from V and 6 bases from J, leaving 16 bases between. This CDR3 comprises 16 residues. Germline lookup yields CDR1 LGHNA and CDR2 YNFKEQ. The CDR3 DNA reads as TGTGCCAGCAGCCAAGAGGTCTACTTGGGGGCGGATACGCAGTATTTT. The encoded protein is CASSQEVYLGADTQYF.